This TCR beta chain was sequenced during a study of neurological immune-mediated disorders. Overall study context: About 90% of the 34 multiple sclerosis patients had relapsing-remitting disease; 3 had secondary progressive. The study, taken as a whole, reports: Phylogenetic grouping assigned the repertoires of 18 of 34 multiple sclerosis patients to a single related-CDR3 cluster, which may represent a signature. The multiple sclerosis repertoire cluster lacked an association with any feature, whether clinical or MRI.

CDR3 length: 14 amino acids. The germline V gene has CDR1 LNHNV and CDR2 YYDKDF (reference sequence). Trimming left V 0 bases short and J 5 bases short, with 7 bases between. Ten or more counts support this clonotype. Its antigen is unidentified. Every sequencing run gave over 190 million TCR-beta sequences, taken from 15-18 subjects. TCRdb reprocessed the 5' RACE reads via MiXCR and lists one record per CDR3 protein. The table has approximately 59,000 distinct CDR3 sequences, approximately 5.1% seen once. The chain links TRBV15 to TRBJ1-4; possible D gene TRBD1, 5 bases. The origin of this receptor is a human donor with multiple sclerosis. The donor label of this sample is uncertain. The sequenced material came from PBMCs. CDR3 residues: CATSRDAGNEKLFF. The CDR3 bases are TGTGCCACCAGCAGAGATGCAGGGAATGAAAAACTGTTTTTT.